This TCR beta chain comes out of a study of T cell changes during pregnancy in multiple sclerosis. The assay was immunoSEQ multiplex PCR, and TCRdb's table has in-frame clones only and misses some. This sample has more than 65,000 clones, with approximately 90% found just once. The receptor was derived from a female donor with multiple sclerosis, enrolled in a pregnancy study. The input for sequencing was peripheral blood, taken before pregnancy.

CDR3 nucleotides: TGTGCCAGCAGTTTAATTCCGGGACTCGCCACTGAAGCTTTCTTT. The encoded protein is CASSLIPGLATEAFF. The rearrangement uses TRBV27 and TRBJ1-1, with a tentative D call TRBD1 (5 bases). V lost 2 bases and J lost 4, with 14 bases in between. This CDR3 spans 15 amino acids. In germline, CDR1 is MNHEY, CDR2 SMNVEV (reference sequence).